This T cell receptor (beta chain) originates from a study of cytomegalovirus exposure and HLA in healthy donors. Points from the study as a whole: Diagnosis of cytomegalovirus status made by the classifier reportedly showed high specificity and sensitivity. Three CMV-associated chains were confirmed in vitro to be specific for CMV antigens. That first-cohort TCR clusters tended to co-occur in the 95 to 150 validation repertoires was found in a later analysis.

On this clone: What it recognizes is unknown.

Trimming left V 4 bases short and J 0 bases short, with 16 bases between. This CDR3 is 16 amino acids long. The protocol was immunoSEQ multiplex PCR, while the TCRdb copy is restricted to in-frame clones and leaves out a portion. The data show some 54,000 clones, with roughly 90% seen just once and about 2.9% held by the top ten. The clonotype was recovered from a man between 18 and 29 years old in good health and CMV-seronegative. Sequencing used PBMCs. The rearrangement joins TRBV23-1 to TRBJ2-7; the D is unclear. TRBV23-1 is reported as an ORF; its role is uncertain. CDR3 sequence reads: CASSPLRVAGSYEQYF. In DNA, the CDR3 is TGCGCCAGCAGTCCCCTCCGGGTAGCCGGCTCCTACGAGCAGTACTTC.